The clone carrying this T cell receptor (beta chain) was seen ten or more times. The antigen is not known. These data come from a study of T-cell memory formation after mild COVID-19. The overall study: Clustering of TCRs was largely donor specific. General observations from the study: Mainly CM and EM harbored the contracting CD4+ clones; mainly EMRA harbored the CD8+ ones.

Germline trimming cut 5 bases from V and 4 bases from J; bases unmatched to any gene: 11. The CDR3 contains 17 residues. Germline CDR1 is SGHTA and CDR2 is FQGNSA. TCRalpha and TCRbeta libraries used 5'RACE with constant-segment primers and UMIs. TCRdb analysed the 5' RACE reads with MiXCR anew, one entry per CDR3 protein. Of about 130,000 distinct CDR3 sequences listed, approximately 5.9% are singletons. Sequencing used PBMCs or a T cell subset sorted from them (not recorded which). The receptor was isolated from an adult woman who had mild COVID-19 (a few samples of this study predate the infection). Cell type and time point are not known. This chain connects TRBV7-2 to TRBJ2-1, with 10 bases fitting TRBD2. The CDR3 loop is CASSPGSGRAQYNEQFF. Here the CDR3 DNA reads TGTGCCAGCAGCCCAGGGAGCGGGAGGGCCCAATACAATGAGCAGTTCTTC.